The 5 T cell receptor beta chains given below trace back to one sample, sequenced in a study of control samples from healthy donors and cancer patients. Generated by immunoSEQ multiplex PCR, the TCRdb table keeps only in-frame clones and is missing some. The sample lists about 160,000 clones, approximately 90% occurring once. Sequencing was carried out using blood. The source of these receptors is a young man in good health.

V usage is TRBV5-6 and J usage is TRBJ2-7, with D possibly matching TRBD2 (5 bases). Germline CDR1 is SGHDT and CDR2 is YYEEEE. The ends were cut back, 4 bases at V and 2 bases at J, with 10 bases in the middle. The CDR3 loop spans 13 amino acids. Here the CDR3 reads CASSREGAYEQYF. Written as DNA, the CDR3 is TGTGCCAGCAGCCGCGAGGGAGCCTACGAGCAGTACTTC.

The gene calls are TRBV28 and TRBJ1-1; D uncertain. Germline V gene data show CDR1 as MDHEN and CDR2 as SYDVKM. V lost 3 bases, J lost 1 base, and 9 bases lay in between. The CDR3 runs to 14 residues. The CDR3 sequence is CASSLPRPNTEAFF. As DNA, the CDR3 is TGTGCCAGCAGTTTGCCGCGCCCGAACACTGAAGCTTTCTTT.

V gene TRBV3-1 (or the pseudogene TRBV3-2) combines with J gene TRBJ2-4; 14 positions match TRBD2. Germline V CDR1 and CDR2: LGHDT, YNNKEL (reference sequence). The CDR3 totals 17 residues. V dropped 0 bases and J dropped 9; count of bases not matched to a gene: 7. CDR3: CASSQEGGTSGSLIQYF. The CDR3 coding sequence is TGTGCCAGCAGCCAAGAAGGCGGGACTAGCGGGAGTCTCATTCAGTACTTC.

J is TRBJ1-5 and V is TRBV5-5, with D uncertain. The germline V gene has CDR1 SGHKS and CDR2 YYEKEE (reference sequence). The CDR3 sequence is 13 residues long. The V gene lost 2 bases and the J gene lost 0 bases, with 3 bases spanning the gap. CDR3 sequence: CASSFYSNQPQHF. DNA of the CDR3: TGTGCCAGCAGCTTTTATAGCAATCAGCCCCAGCATTTT.

This clone showed up just once. This may be a read error, as it is one base from a much larger clone. Other DNA sequences within the sample encode an identical CDR3. The chain recombines TRBV19 with TRBJ1-2, with D unclear. Trimming took 3 bases from V and 5 from J, leaving 7 bases between them. Germline V gene lookup returns CDR1 LNHDA and CDR2 SQIVND (reference sequence). The CDR3 extends over 12 amino acids. CDR3 nucleotides: TGTGCCAGTAGTATCCGGACTTATGGCTACACCTTC. Amino acid sequence: CASSIRTYGYTF.